These T cell receptor beta chains were read from a single sample in a study of vaccination and CD4 T cells after COVID-19. No antigens are known for them. TCRdb redid the calling of the PCR reads with MiXCR, one entry per CDR3 protein. The sample shows some 11,000 distinct CDR3 sequences, almost 65% of them seen only once. The sequenced sample was CD4+ T cells from blood, cultured in vitro. The source is a human donor who had recovered from COVID-19. CDR3s include the opening cysteine and the closing phenylalanine or tryptophan. The order of the fields is clone size, D gene, J gene, V gene, CDR3 DNA, CDR3 protein. The D gene is left open where the match is weak. The size of a clone is reported for some rows only, either as once, few or many, or as a class for expanded clones.

NA	NA	TRBJ2-6	TRBV15	TGTGCCACCAGCAGTTCAGGGGACGCTGGGGCCAACGTCCTGACTTTC	CATSSSGDAGANVLTF
few	NA	TRBJ1-2	TRBV7-2	TGTGCCAGCAGTTTCGTGGGGGGGGGCTACACCTTC	CASSFVGGGYTF
NA	TRBD1	TRBJ1-2	TRBV20-1	TGCAGTGCTATTGAGGCAGGGGGCGGTGGCTACACCTTC	CSAIEAGGGGYTF
few	NA	TRBJ2-3	TRBV7-9	TGTGCCAGCAGCTTCGACCCCACGACAGATACGCAGTATTTT	CASSFDPTTDTQYF
once	NA	TRBJ1-5	TRBV2	TGTGCCAGCACCTCAGGGAGGACTACGGGCAATCAGCCCCAGCATTTT	CASTSGRTTGNQPQHF
once	NA	TRBJ1-3	TRBV6-1	TGTGCCAGCAGTAGAGAAATGGATGGAAACACCATATATTTT	CASSREMDGNTIYF
few	TRBD2	TRBJ2-3	TRBV7-9	TGTGCCGGGCACCCCCCTACTAGCGGGAGGGCCTGGAACACAGATACGCAGTATTTT	CAGHPPTSGRAWNTDTQYF
NA	NA	TRBJ2-3	TRBV5-4	TGTGCCAGCAGCTTGGCACTCTATCAAGATACGCAGTATTTT	CASSLALYQDTQYF
medium-sized	NA	TRBJ1-3	TRBV6-1	TGTGCCAGCAGGCCTTACCCGGGGGAGGGAAGCTCTGGAAACACCATATATTTT	CASRPYPGEGSSGNTIYF
once	NA	TRBJ1-1	TRBV19	TGTGCCAGTAGGGAAGGAAAATTAAACACTGAAGCTTTCTTT	CASREGKLNTEAFF
few	NA	TRBJ2-3	TRBV19	TGTGCCAGCAAGGGTAGGGATACGCAGTATTTT	CASKGRDTQYF
NA	TRBD2	TRBJ2-4	TRBV6-2/TRBV6-3	TGTGCCAGCAGTTCCGGGGGGGCCGGTGGAAACATTCAGTACTTC	CASSSGGAGGNIQYF
NA	TRBD1	TRBJ1-1	TRBV12-3/TRBV12-4	TGTGCCAGCAGTTATAGGGACAGGGGGAACACTGAAGCTTTCTTT	CASSYRDRGNTEAFF
NA	NA	TRBJ2-3	TRBV30	TGTGCCTGGAAAAGGTCAGGCACAGATACGCAGTATTTT	CAWKRSGTDTQYF
NA	NA	TRBJ1-6	TRBV2	TGTGCCAGCAGTTTGACACCTTATAATTCACCCCTCCACTTT	CASSLTPYNSPLHF
NA	NA	TRBJ1-5	TRBV12-3/TRBV12-4	TGTGCCAGCAGTTTAGGAGCTTATAGCAATCAGCCCCAGCATTTT	CASSLGAYSNQPQHF
NA	NA	TRBJ2-5	TRBV21-1	TGTGCCAGCAGCAAAATACAGCGGGGGGCACAAGAGACCCAGTACTTC	CASSKIQRGAQETQYF
NA	TRBD1	TRBJ1-3	TRBV19	TGTGCCAGCTCACAGGGGGCACGTGGAAACACCATATATTTT	CASSQGARGNTIYF
NA	NA	TRBJ1-5	TRBV27	TGTGCCAGCAGTTTATCGAGTAAGTCCTATAGCAATCAGCCCCAGCATTTT	CASSLSSKSYSNQPQHF
NA	NA	TRBJ2-3	TRBV2	TGTGCCAGCAGCCTGTCGACAGATACGCAGTATTTT	CASSLSTDTQYF
once	TRBD2	TRBJ2-7	TRBV27	TGTGCCAGCAGTTTCTTAACGACTAGCGGGGCATACGAGCAGTACTTC	CASSFLTTSGAYEQYF
NA	TRBD1	TRBJ1-3	TRBV19	TGTGCCAGTAGCGGGACAGGGGGCTCCCCTGGAAACACCATATATTTT	CASSGTGGSPGNTIYF
NA	NA	TRBJ2-7	TRBV11-2	TGTGCCAGCAGCTTAATTTTTGGGGGAGCCTACGAGCAGTACTTC	CASSLIFGGAYEQYF
few	TRBD1	TRBJ1-3	TRBV20-1	TGCAGTGCTAGAGCTCCGACAGGGACTGGAAACACCATATATTTT	CSARAPTGTGNTIYF
NA	NA	TRBJ1-5	TRBV15	TGTGCCACCAGCAGCAGGGTCGGGAGTCAGCCCCAGCATTTT	CATSSRVGSQPQHF
NA	NA	TRBJ2-7	TRBV24-1	TGTGCCATCTCGGGGCTAGCGAATAACGAGCAGTACTTC	CAISGLANNEQYF
NA	TRBD1	TRBJ1-1	TRBV5-1	TGCGCCAGCAGCTACAACCGGGACAGGCTCACTGAAGCTTTCTTT	CASSYNRDRLTEAFF
NA	TRBD2	TRBJ2-7	TRBV15	TGTGCCACCAGCAGAGATGGGAGGGGTCGATCCTACGAGCAGTACTTC	CATSRDGRGRSYEQYF
NA	NA	TRBJ2-1	TRBV7-2	TGTGCCAGCAGCGCTAACAGAGACAATGAGCAGTTCTTC	CASSANRDNEQFF
NA	NA	TRBJ2-5	TRBV5-1	TGCGCCAGCAGCTTGATCAGGGAAGGAGAGACCCAGTACTTC	CASSLIREGETQYF
once	NA	TRBJ2-5	TRBV7-2	TGTGCCAGCAGCTTGAGGGCCTCTGAGACCCAGTACTTC	CASSLRASETQYF
once	NA	TRBJ1-2	TRBV19	TGTGCCAGTAGTCCTCGGGACAAGCCCAACTATGGCTACACCTTC	CASSPRDKPNYGYTF
few	TRBD1	TRBJ1-2	TRBV4-1	TGCGCCAGCAGCCAAGTTAAGGGGACAGGGGATGGCTACACCTTC	CASSQVKGTGDGYTF
NA	NA	TRBJ2-7	TRBV27	TGTGCCAGCAGTTTATCTGTCGGGGGACAACTCTACGAGCAGTACTTC	CASSLSVGGQLYEQYF
NA	NA	TRBJ1-3	TRBV7-6	TGTGCCAGCAGCTTAATGGGACAACCGGGAGAAGGAAACACCATATATTTT	CASSLMGQPGEGNTIYF
NA	TRBD1	TRBJ1-5	TRBV12-3/TRBV12-4	TGTGCCAGCAGTCAGGGGGCGGCGGGCAATCAGCCCCAGCATTTT	CASSQGAAGNQPQHF
NA	NA	TRBJ2-5	TRBV20-1	TGCAGTTCGTACCGGGGTCAGGCGGGGGAGACCCAGTACTTC	CSSYRGQAGETQYF
once	TRBD1	TRBJ1-1	TRBV20-1	TGCAGTGCCACCCCCCCTATTTGGGACAGTTTTTGGAGCACTGAAGCTTTCTTT	CSATPPIWDSFWSTEAFF
NA	TRBD1	TRBJ2-1	TRBV6-1	TGTGCCAGCAGTAAAGGCCGGGACAGTGAGTTCTTC	CASSKGRDSEFF
NA	NA	TRBJ1-5	TRBV4-1	TGCGCCAGCAGCTCCGGGACACCGAGCAATCAGCCCCAGCATTTT	CASSSGTPSNQPQHF